The clone carrying this T cell receptor beta chain has more than one count but fewer than ten. V lost 5 bases to trimming and J lost 4 bases; unmatched junction nucleotides: 7. The CDR3 consists of 15 residues. These data originate in a study of T cells in Graves' hyperthyroidism and ophthalmopathy. TCR beta CDR3 region amplification was performed from RNA transcripts. The HTBI set primed first-round TCR CDR3 RT-PCR. Via MiXCR, TCRdb re-called the multiplex PCR reads, giving one row per CDR3 protein. The sample consists of 600,000 to 800,000 distinct CDR3 sequences, 30% to 40% of them appearing once. The TCR sequence derives from a woman aged 40 to 49 with Graves' hyperthyroidism. V is TRBV12-3 or TRBV12-4 and J is TRBJ1-1, with 10 nucleotides matching TRBD1. Sequencing used blood. The CDR3 bases are TGTGCCAGCAGTCCGCAGACAGGGGGCGTCACTGAAGCTTTCTTT. Residues: CASSPQTGGVTEAFF.